The 11 T cell receptor beta chains below all came from one sample that was sequenced in a study. Via MiXCR, TCRdb re-called the reads, giving one row per CDR3 protein. The sample lists a few thousand distinct CDR3 sequences; over 9.5% were seen once. Sequencing was performed on CD4+ T cells from peripheral blood. These receptors were collected from a human donor with rheumatoid arthritis.

This clonotype qualifies as medium-sized. The V gene is TRBV5-1, the J gene TRBJ1-5; unclear D gene. This CDR3 is 15 amino acids long. The V end lost 1 base, the J end lost 1 base, and 9 bases lay between the germline ends. Germline lookup yields CDR1 SGHRS and CDR2 YFSETQ. CDR3 region: CASSLTVGSNQPQHF. The CDR3 nucleotides are TGCGCCAGCAGCTTGACTGTAGGAAGCAATCAGCCCCAGCATTTT.

This chain connects TRBV5-1 to TRBJ2-5; D unclear. The length of the CDR3 is 16 residues. V lost 4 bases and J lost 2, with 18 bases in between. The germline V gene has CDR1 SGHRS and CDR2 YFSETQ. CDR3: CASSPSRGVGQETQYF. CDR3 coding DNA: TGCGCCAGCAGCCCATCCCGTGGGGTTGGGCAAGAGACCCAGTACTTC.

For this clonotype: A much bigger clone sits one base away, suggesting this may be a read error. The rearrangement joins TRBV2 to TRBJ2-2; D may match TRBD1 or TRBD2 (6 bases each). The CDR3 runs 17 residues. Germline-derived CDR1 and CDR2 are SNHLY and FYNNEI. The CDR3 here is CASRRKGGPLATGEPFF. CDR3 coding DNA: TGTGCCAGCAGGCGGAAGGGGGGTCCCTTAGCCACCGGGGAGCCGTTTTTT.

This clonotype was recorded many times. The chain couples TRBV7-2 to TRBJ2-7; TRBD2 agrees at 8 bases. After removal of 5 bases from V and 6 bases from J, the junction contained 12 bases not matched to a gene. The CDR3 loop spans 15 amino acids. Germline CDR1 and CDR2: SGHTA and FQGNSA. CDR3 loop: CASSLTSVVSAEQYF. As DNA, the CDR3 is TGTGCCAGCAGCCTGACTAGCGTTGTATCCGCCGAGCAGTACTTC.

By proportion, this clonotype is medium-sized. The V gene is TRBV29-1, the J gene TRBJ2-2; 7 bases line up with TRBD1. The CDR3 totals 13 residues. Germline assignment: CDR1 SQVTM and CDR2 ANQGSEA. V gave up 6 bases and J gave up 6 bases; unmatched junction bases: 7. This chain's CDR3 is CSVARQGAGELFF. CDR3 DNA: TGCAGCGTGGCGCGTCAGGGGGCCGGGGAGCTGTTTTTT.

To note about this clonotype: A much more abundant neighbour one base away suggests this may be a read error. The chain links TRBV6-1 to TRBJ2-1, with TRBD2 matching 7 bases. This CDR3 has 16 residues. Germline lookup yields CDR1 MNHNS and CDR2 SASEGT. The CDR3 DNA reads TGTGCCAGCAATGAAGTTCGCGGCAGCGGGGACAATGAGCAGTTCTTC. Protein sequence: CASNEVRGSGDNEQFF.

This clonotype is categorized as medium-sized. J is TRBJ2-1 and V is TRBV5-1; 10 bases fit TRBD1. In germline, CDR1 is SGHRS, CDR2 YFSETQ. This CDR3 contains 14 residues. J was trimmed by 3 bases and V by 7 bases; bases with no gene match: 4. The DNA for the CDR3 is TGCGCCAGCGGACAGGGGGAGTACTACAATGAGCAGTTCTTC. As protein: CASGQGEYYNEQFF. Looking up the rest from reference TRBV5-1 and TRBJ2-1 gives the full variable domain: KAGVTQTPRYLIKTRGQQVTLSCSPISGHRSVSWYQQTPGQGLQFLFEYFSETQRNKGNFPGRFSGRQFSNSRSEMNVSTLELGDSALYLCASGQGEYYNEQFFGPGTRLTVL.

Worth noting for this clonotype: A read error may explain this, as a much larger clone is one base away. The V call is TRBV20-1, the J call TRBJ2-7; 7 bases are shared with TRBD2. The CDR3 runs to 13 residues. Per germline, CDR1 DFQATT and CDR2 SNEGSKA (reference sequence). CDR3 sequence reads: CNAFREASYEQYF. DNA of the CDR3: TGCAATGCGTTTCGGGAGGCCTCCTACGAGCAGTACTTC.

This clonotype has more than one count but fewer than ten. The chain employs TRBV9 and TRBJ2-4, with D possibly TRBD2 on 5 matching bases. Germline CDR1 reads SGDLS; CDR2 reads YYNGEE. The V gene lost 0 bases and the J gene lost 4 bases, with 11 bases spanning the gap. The CDR3 consists of 15 residues. Written as DNA, the CDR3 is TGTGCCAGCAGCGTAGAGGCCAGCGGTAAAAACATTCAGTACTTC. Protein sequence: CASSVEASGKNIQYF.

By sample fraction, this clonotype is medium-sized. The genes are TRBV6-5 and TRBJ2-5; possible D gene TRBD1, 6 bases. V was pared by 0 bases and J by 5 bases, with 13 bases between. This CDR3 is built from 15 residues. Per the germline V gene, CDR1 is MNHEY and CDR2 is SVGAGI. CDR3 sequence: CASSYSIGGMETQYF. As DNA, the CDR3 is TGTGCCAGCAGTTACTCGATTGGGGGCATGGAGACCCAGTACTTC.

By proportion, this clonotype is medium-sized (0.01 to 0.1%). The V and J genes are TRBV2 and TRBJ2-2; either TRBD1 or TRBD2 may fit D (5 bases each). CDR1 and CDR2 (germline): SNHLY, FYNNEI. Trimming removed 4 bases at V and 3 bases at J, with 12 bases between. This CDR3 is 15 amino acids long. The CDR3 nucleotides read TGTGCCAGCAGTGTGGACGGGGCGGACACCGGGGAGCTGTTTTTT. It translates to CASSVDGADTGELFF.